A selection of T cell receptor beta chains follows, all from one sample in a study of blood T cell repertoires in COVID-19. The method was immunoSEQ multiplex PCR; TCRdb's version includes in-frame clones alone and lacks a portion of them. The sample carries about 150,000 clones, roughly 80% recorded once. The sequenced sample consisted of peripheral blood. All receptors derive from a man between 60 and 70 years old with acute or convalescent COVID-19. Each CDR3 is given with its conserved first and last residue. Each record gives: J gene, clone size, V gene, D gene, CDR3 protein, CDR3 DNA. A D gene is named only where the DNA matches it firmly. A clone size is listed for some rows: how often the clone was seen (once, few, many), or a class if it is expanded.

>TRBJ2-2|once|TRBV7-2|TRBD2
CASSLGGTSGRAGGELFF
TGTGCCAGCAGCTTAGGGGGGACTAGCGGGAGGGCCGGCGGGGAGCTGTTTTTT
>TRBJ1-2|NA|TRBV4-1|NA
CASSQDQGSYGYTF
TGCGCCAGCAGCCAAGATCAGGGGAGCTATGGCTACACCTTC
>TRBJ2-1|few|TRBV6-6|NA
CASSIIRDEQFF
TGTGCCAGCAGCATCATCAGGGATGAGCAGTTCTTC
>TRBJ2-1|NA|TRBV9|NA
CASSVEGRLGNEQFF
TGTGCCAGCAGCGTAGAGGGGAGGCTAGGGAATGAGCAGTTCTTC
>TRBJ2-4|few|TRBV30|NA
CAWSRRGLAKNIQYF
TGTGCCTGGAGCCGGAGGGGGCTAGCCAAAAACATTCAGTACTTC
>TRBJ1-2|few|TRBV7-9|NA
CASSLGWGENGYTF
TGTGCCAGCAGCTTAGGATGGGGGGAGAATGGCTACACCTTC
>TRBJ1-1|NA|TRBV27|NA
CASSPRDFTEAFF
TGTGCCAGCAGCCCTAGGGACTTCACTGAAGCTTTCTTT
>TRBJ1-4|NA|TRBV5-1|TRBD1
CASSQTGENEKLFF
TGCGCCAGCAGCCAGACAGGGGAAAACGAAAAACTGTTTTTT
>TRBJ2-5|NA|TRBV7-2|TRBD1
CASSPGTGGTTQYF
TGTGCCAGCAGCCCAGGGACAGGGGGGACGACCCAGTACTTC
>TRBJ1-2|few|TRBV6-6|NA
CASSYSADFYGYTF
TGTGCCAGCAGTTACTCGGCGGATTTCTATGGCTACACCTTC
>TRBJ2-7|NA|TRBV6-2/TRBV6-3|TRBD2
CASSLGLSRTSRPYEQYF
TGTGCCAGCAGTTTAGGACTTTCACGGACTAGCCGTCCCTACGAGCAGTACTTC
>TRBJ1-5|NA|TRBV30|NA
CAWSQGNQPQHF
TGTGCCTGGAGTCAGGGGAATCAGCCCCAGCATTTT
>TRBJ1-2|NA|TRBV19|TRBD1
CASSDLTGPYGYTF
TGTGCCAGTAGCGACCTGACAGGGCCCTATGGCTACACCTTC
>TRBJ1-5|NA|TRBV7-3|NA
CVGGINQPQHF
TGTGTAGGGGGTATAAATCAGCCCCAGCATTTT
>TRBJ2-7|few|TRBV30|NA
CAWSGKQNYEQYF
TGTGCCTGGAGTGGGAAACAGAACTACGAGCAGTACTTC
>TRBJ2-3|NA|TRBV4-1|TRBD1
CASSQPGQGGDTQYF
TGCGCCAGCAGCCAACCGGGACAGGGGGGAGATACGCAGTATTTT
>TRBJ2-4|once|TRBV4-1|NA
CASSPLDSLAKNIQYF
TGCGCCAGCAGCCCATTGGACAGCCTAGCCAAAAACATTCAGTACTTC
>TRBJ1-2|few|TRBV2|TRBD1
CASSLQGHNGYTF
TGTGCCAGCAGCCTACAGGGGCACAACGGCTACACCTTC
>TRBJ2-2|once|TRBV7-3|NA
CASSLGLGGMNTGELFF
TGTGCCAGCAGCTTAGGTCTTGGGGGGATGAACACCGGGGAGCTGTTTTTT
>TRBJ1-1|NA|TRBV18|NA
CASSPFIGGEAFF
TGTGCCAGCTCACCATTTATCGGAGGTGAAGCTTTCTTT
>TRBJ2-1|NA|TRBV6-5|TRBD1
CASKETGLNEQFF
TGTGCCAGCAAAGAGACAGGGCTCAATGAGCAGTTCTTC
>TRBJ2-7|NA|TRBV5-1|NA
CASSFPTGNSYEQYF
TGCGCCAGCAGCTTCCCCACAGGGAACTCCTACGAGCAGTACTTC
>TRBJ2-1|NA|TRBV7-2|TRBD2
CASSPQTSGFYEQFF
TGTGCCAGCAGCCCCCAGACTAGCGGGTTTTATGAGCAGTTCTTC
>TRBJ2-1|NA|TRBV6-5|TRBD2
CASRRTSGNNEQFF
TGTGCCAGCAGGCGGACTAGCGGAAACAATGAGCAGTTCTTC
>TRBJ2-5|NA|TRBV4-3|TRBD2
CASSQDTGVAGLGETQYF
TGCGCCAGCAGCCAAGATACGGGGGTAGCGGGGTTGGGAGAGACCCAGTACTTC
>TRBJ2-1|NA|TRBV19|NA
CASKGSYNEQFF
TGTGCCAGTAAGGGGTCATACAATGAGCAGTTCTTC
>TRBJ1-4|few|TRBV7-8|NA
CASSYRLGGPEKLFF
TGTGCCAGCAGCTATCGACTCGGAGGGCCCGAAAAACTGTTTTTT
>TRBJ1-2|NA|TRBV10-3|NA
CAISDGQSGALYGYTF
TGTGCCATCAGTGATGGACAGTCCGGGGCCCTCTATGGCTACACCTTC
>TRBJ2-6|NA|TRBV5-1|NA
CASSPRLDGANVLTF
TGCGCCAGCAGCCCCAGACTAGATGGGGCCAACGTCCTGACTTTC
>TRBJ1-2|few|TRBV5-1|NA
CASSSGSGQNYGYTF
TGCGCCAGCAGCTCAGGTTCGGGACAAAACTATGGCTACACCTTC
>TRBJ1-3|once|TRBV18|TRBD1
CASSRGTDAGNTIYF
TGTGCCAGCTCACGTGGGACAGACGCTGGAAACACCATATATTTT
>TRBJ2-2|once|TRBV5-4|TRBD1
CASSYSGTANTGELFF
TGTGCCAGCAGCTACTCCGGGACAGCGAACACCGGGGAGCTGTTTTTT
>TRBJ1-2|NA|TRBV9|NA
CASSFGQGLYGYTF
TGTGCCAGCAGTTTTGGGCAGGGCCTCTATGGCTACACCTTC
>TRBJ2-2|NA|TRBV19|TRBD2
CASSKAGGRVGTGELFF
TGTGCCAGTAGTAAGGCGGGAGGGCGGGTTGGCACCGGGGAGCTGTTTTTT
>TRBJ1-1|NA|TRBV15|NA
CATSRETGATGAFF
TGTGCCACCAGCAGGGAGACAGGCGCGACGGGAGCTTTCTTT
>TRBJ1-6|NA|TRBV19|TRBD1
CASSLGGTKAGGKAPLHF
TGTGCCAGTAGTTTGGGAGGAACCAAGGCAGGGGGCAAGGCACCCCTCCACTTT
>TRBJ2-1|once|TRBV5-4|TRBD2
CASSFGGGAAYNEQFF
TGTGCCAGCAGCTTCGGCGGGGGGGCCGCCTACAATGAGCAGTTCTTC
>TRBJ2-6|NA|TRBV5-1|TRBD2
CASSLFREGHSGANVLTF
TGCGCCAGCAGCTTGTTTAGGGAGGGGCACTCTGGGGCCAACGTCCTGACTTTC
>TRBJ1-5|NA|TRBV28|NA
CASSFGRAGNQPQHF
TGTGCCAGCAGTTTTGGCAGGGCTGGCAATCAGCCCCAGCATTTT
>TRBJ2-3|NA|TRBV21-1|NA
CASSTRDTQYF
TGTGCCAGCAGCACGCGGGATACGCAGTATTTT
>TRBJ2-7|NA|TRBV18|NA
CASSPGRGPAYEQYF
TGTGCCAGCTCACCAGGGAGAGGTCCCGCCTACGAGCAGTACTTC
>TRBJ1-3|NA|TRBV5-5|NA
CASSLGQSPGNTIYF
TGTGCCAGCAGCTTGGGACAGAGCCCTGGAAACACCATATATTTT
>TRBJ2-2|NA|TRBV19|NA
CASSIGGKNTEELFF
TGTGCCAGTAGTATTGGAGGAAAGAACACCGAGGAGCTGTTTTTT
>TRBJ2-3|NA|TRBV10-3|NA
CAIREGATDTQYF
TGTGCCATCAGGGAGGGGGCCACAGATACGCAGTATTTT
>TRBJ2-1|NA|TRBV7-9|TRBD2
CASSSDISGSTYNEQFF
TGTGCCAGCAGCTCGGATATAAGCGGGAGTACCTACAATGAGCAGTTCTTC
>TRBJ1-2|NA|TRBV2|NA
CASSEARGYGYTF
TGTGCCAGCAGTGAAGCGCGGGGCTATGGCTACACCTTC
>TRBJ2-7|NA|TRBV3-1/TRBV3-2|TRBD1
CASSQQDRGASGQYF
TGTGCCAGCAGCCAACAAGACAGGGGGGCCTCGGGGCAGTACTTC
>TRBJ1-4|NA|TRBV11-3|TRBD1
CASSFTRTGGRANEKLFF
TGTGCCAGCAGCTTTACACGGACAGGCGGTAGAGCTAATGAAAAACTGTTTTTT
>TRBJ2-1|NA|TRBV2|TRBD2
CASKEGRLAGRNPGEQFF
TGTGCCAGCAAGGAGGGGAGACTAGCGGGACGAAACCCTGGTGAGCAGTTCTTC
>TRBJ2-7|NA|TRBV13|TRBD2
CASSLMGTSGLSYEQYF
TGTGCCAGCAGCTTAATGGGGACTAGCGGGCTCTCCTACGAGCAGTACTTC
>TRBJ1-2|few|TRBV18|NA
CASSPDTDNYGYTF
TGTGCCAGCTCACCTGATACTGATAACTATGGCTACACCTTC
>TRBJ2-1|NA|TRBV9|NA
CASSVAPQGGKDEQFF
TGTGCCAGCAGCGTAGCCCCCCAGGGGGGAAAAGATGAGCAGTTCTTC
>TRBJ1-2|NA|TRBV28|TRBD1
CASSFGQGAYGYTF
TGTGCCAGCAGCTTTGGACAGGGCGCCTATGGCTACACCTTC
>TRBJ1-2|NA|TRBV13|NA
CASSLGRAPGYTF
TGTGCCAGCAGCTTAGGCAGGGCCCCTGGCTACACCTTC
>TRBJ2-1|NA|TRBV4-1|TRBD2
CASSQEPGLAGVNEQFF
TGCGCCAGCAGCCAAGAACCAGGACTAGCGGGAGTCAATGAGCAGTTCTTC
>TRBJ2-5|NA|TRBV7-9|TRBD1
CASSSGTGGKETQYF
TGTGCCAGCAGCTCCGGGACAGGGGGCAAAGAGACCCAGTACTTC
>TRBJ2-1|NA|TRBV29-1|NA
CSADGRERGWDEQFF
TGCAGCGCCGACGGGCGGGAGAGGGGGTGGGATGAGCAGTTCTTC
>TRBJ1-6|NA|TRBV5-6|NA
CASSFVQGGPLHF
TGTGCCAGCAGCTTCGTCCAGGGAGGACCCCTCCACTTT
>TRBJ1-2|once|TRBV6-5|TRBD1
CASSFAIQGADYTF
TGTGCCAGCAGTTTTGCCATCCAGGGGGCTGACTACACCTTC